This T cell receptor beta chain is from a study of long-term antiretroviral therapy in people with HIV. Study-wide findings and caveats: Clones expanded before ART dominated the repertoire at all time points. Gathering of blood took place between the mid-2000s and the late 2010s, possibly under older ART regimens.

Version v3.0 of the immunoSEQ assay was performed at survey level. Measured with immunoSEQ multiplex PCR; TCRdb has only the in-frame clones, and not every one. The table has about 26,000 clones, about 88% seen once; the top ten hold less than 6%. As regards this clone: The antigen is undetermined.

Germline V lookup: CDR1 MDHEN, CDR2 SYDVKM. V lost 2 bases and J lost 1, with 5 bases in between. The CDR3 covers 13 residues. The clonotype originates from a man aged 40-50 years with HIV. Material: unsorted PBMCs, obtained approximately 2.6 years after starting antiretroviral therapy. This sequence joins TRBV28 and TRBJ1-1; D is uncertain. The CDR3 region has the DNA TGTGCCAGCAGTTTAGCGGAGAACACTGAAGCTTTCTTT. Translating it yields CASSLAENTEAFF.